The 16 T cell receptor beta chains listed next were all sequenced from one sample in a study of cytomegalovirus exposure and HLA in healthy donors. This PCR relied on a set of 60 Vbeta primers and 13 Jbeta primers. Assay: immunoSEQ multiplex PCR; the TCRdb copy retains only in-frame clones and omits some. The repertoire includes about 130,000 clones, approximately 83% of them detected once, and 1.2% sits in the top ten. Sample: PBMCs. The source is a girl aged 2-9 years in good health and CMV-seronegative.

V gene TRBV9 combines with J gene TRBJ2-1; weak D call: TRBD1 (6 bases). Trimming cost V 3 bases and J 4 bases, with 14 bases left between them. Per the germline V gene, CDR1 is SGDLS and CDR2 is YYNGEE. The CDR3 has 15 amino acids. The CDR3 protein is CASSGPGTSYNEQFF. CDR3 nucleotide sequence: TGTGCCAGCAGCGGTCCCGGGACATCATACAATGAGCAGTTCTTC.

V usage is TRBV29-1 and J usage is TRBJ2-3; 7 nucleotides line up with TRBD2. The ends lost 8 bases at V and 5 bases at J; junction bases unmatched: 16. The CDR3 covers 15 residues. Germline V gives CDR1 SQVTM, CDR2 ANQGSEA. CDR3 in DNA: TGCAGCAGTACTTCTGGGAGGGATTTTGGAGATACGCAGTATTTT. Amino acids: CSSTSGRDFGDTQYF.

The chain recombines TRBV6-4 with TRBJ2-1; D is possibly TRBD1 (6 bases). Germline values: CDR1 MRHNA, CDR2 SNTAGT. Trimming cost V 6 bases and J 4 bases, with 19 bases left between them. The CDR3 sequence is 16 residues long. CDR3 region: CASSDSDRGTYNEQFF. The CDR3 nucleotides read TGTGCCAGCAGCGATTCGGACAGAGGTACATACAATGAGCAGTTCTTC.

The chain couples TRBV7-6 to TRBJ2-7, with D hard to call. The germline V gene has CDR1 SGHVS and CDR2 FNYEAQ. Between the trimmed V and J ends, which lost 4 bases and 2 bases, there was a span of 12 bases. The CDR3 runs to 14 residues. CDR3 in amino acids: CASSSRQSPYEQYF. The CDR3 nucleotides read TGTGCCAGCAGCTCTCGACAAAGCCCCTACGAGCAGTACTTC.

CDR3 in DNA: TGCGCCAGCAGCCGCGCGGATGGTGCGTATAATTCACCCCTCCACTTT. It translates to CASSRADGAYNSPLHF. The chain combines TRBV5-1 with TRBJ1-6, with D unresolved. Per germline, CDR1 SGHRS and CDR2 YFSETQ. This CDR3 has 16 amino acids. V was shortened by 4 bases and J by 4 bases, with 15 bases between the two germline ends.

This clone appeared once. The chain uses TRBV30 and TRBJ2-5; 7 bases fit TRBD1. The J call may be in error: the DNA end matches TRBJ2-7 better. This CDR3 spans 14 amino acids. Germline V gene sequence: CDR1 GTSNPN, CDR2 SVGIG (reference sequence). The CDR3 reads CASGVGTDNYEQYF. The CDR3 nucleotides read TGTGCCTCGGGCGTCGGGACAGACAACTACGAGCAGTACTTC.

The chain recombines TRBV7-2 with TRBJ1-1, with a weak D call TRBD1 (5 bases). The V gene lost 0 bases and the J gene lost 7 bases, with 12 bases spanning the gap. The CDR3 covers 14 residues. Per germline, CDR1 SGHTA and CDR2 FQGNSA. CDR3: CASSLAAGLDEAFF. The CDR3 coding sequence is TGTGCCAGCAGCTTAGCTGCAGGGTTAGATGAAGCTTTCTTT.

This chain links TRBV21-1 with TRBJ1-6; the D call of TRBD1 is as the table states it, not checked on the DNA. TRBV21-1 is a pseudogene segment. This CDR3 comprises 15 residues. Here the CDR3 reads CASSGPKQVNSPLHF. CDR3 sequence (DNA): TGTGCCAGCAGCGGACCCAAACAGGTTAATTCACCCCTCCACTTT.

This chain uses TRBV6-1 with TRBJ2-2; D may be TRBD1 (6 bases). Deletions cut 6 bases from V and 5 bases from J, with 13 bases between. This CDR3 contains 14 residues. Germline V gene sequence: CDR1 MNHNS, CDR2 SASEGT. The CDR3 nucleotides read TGTGCCAGCAGGTTGATTCAGGGGACCGGGGAGCTGTTTTTT. Its protein product is CASRLIQGTGELFF.

The V and J genes are TRBV7-8 and TRBJ2-5; TRBD2 is a possible D gene (5 bases). The assigned J gene may be wrong: the sequence end matches TRBJ2-7 better. Germline V gives CDR1 SGHVS, CDR2 FQNEAQ. This CDR3 has 16 residues. The CDR3 loop reads CASSLDPPLSAYEQYF. The CDR3 nucleotides read TGTGCCAGCAGCTTAGACCCCCCCCTTAGCGCCTACGAGCAGTACTTC.

This clone was observed once. The chain joins TRBV7-3 to TRBJ2-5; weak D call: TRBD2 (5 bases). The CDR3 covers 13 residues. Germline CDR1 reads SGHTA; CDR2 reads FQGTGA. V was trimmed by 8 bases and J by 2 bases, leaving 12 bases between them. DNA of the CDR3: TGTGCCAGCCTGAAACGGGGTCAAGAGACCCAGTACTTC. Its protein product is CASLKRGQETQYF.

This chain's CDR3 is CASSENGNAGELFF. CDR3 sequence (DNA): TGTGCCAGCAGTGAAAACGGTAACGCCGGGGAGCTGTTTTTT. The chain has TRBV25-1 and TRBJ2-2; no clear D gene. CDR1 is MGHDK and CDR2 is SYGVNS in the germline V gene. This CDR3 is built from 14 residues. Trimming removed 2 bases from V and 6 bases from J, with 10 bases in between.

V usage is TRBV28 and J usage is TRBJ1-5, with D perhaps matching TRBD1 (6 bases). This CDR3 region has 15 residues. Germline lookup yields CDR1 MDHEN and CDR2 SYDVKM. V gave up 6 bases and J gave up 5 bases, with 17 bases separating them. The CDR3 region has the DNA TGTGCCAGCAGCCGGCCTTTGTCAGGGGATCAGCCCCAGCATTTT. As protein: CASSRPLSGDQPQHF.

This clone was recorded only once. The genes are TRBV21-1 and TRBJ2-1; TRBD1, the table's D call, was not compared with the DNA. TRBV21-1 is a listed pseudogene. CDR3 length equals 14 residues. The CDR3 sequence: CASSSAGRGNEQFF. The DNA of the CDR3 is TGTGCCAGCAGCAGCGCAGGGCGCGGCAATGAGCAGTTCTTC.

To note about this clone: Distinct nucleotide sequences in the sample also encode this CDR3. V is TRBV7-9 and J is TRBJ1-3; 8 bases match TRBD1. Germline CDR1 is SEHNR and CDR2 is FQNEAQ (reference sequence). This CDR3 is built from 16 residues. The ends lost 1 base at V and 3 bases at J; junction bases unmatched: 5. CDR3 sequence: CASSLGGQGDGNTIYF. The CDR3 region has the DNA TGTGCCAGCAGCTTAGGTGGACAGGGAGATGGAAACACCATATATTTT.

This clone has just a few counts. This chain connects TRBV18 to TRBJ1-1; D unresolved. V was shortened by 0 bases and J by 0 bases, with 11 bases between the two germline ends. The germline V gene encodes CDR1 KGHSH and CDR2 LQKENI. The length of the CDR3 is 16 residues. The CDR3 bases are TGTGCCAGCTCACCACCCCAGGTTTGGGTGAACACTGAAGCTTTCTTT. It yields the protein CASSPPQVWVNTEAFF.